This paragraph reports one T cell receptor (beta chain). Its antigen has not been determined. No base qualities exist here, and no much larger clone lies one base off it. In the germline V gene, CDR1 corresponds to SGHTS and CDR2 to YDEGEE. The CDR3 spans 14 residues, from the cysteine through the phenylalanine. The CDR3 DNA has 42 bases and is translated from base 1. V drops 1 base and J drops 7 bases, leaving 11 bases in between. This specimen comes from a study of shared clonotypes between healthy human individuals (dated by TCRdb to between 2020 and 2021). About the study as a whole: A couple of women and a few men aged 18 to 49 years were included in the cohort. For each donor, CD4 naive and CD4 memory were each run on three plates, CD8 naive on two plates, and CD8 memory on one plate. Leukapheresis yielded between about 0.94 and 9 billion PBMCs per donor. Libraries were prepared and TCR repertoires were sequenced by different laboratories using diverse techniques, in order to increase sequencing depth and limit assay-specific biases. To estimate repertoire size and how much clonotype sharing occurs between individuals, the study deeply sequenced the blood TCR repertoires of 4 to 6 healthy adults.

TCR CDR3 regions were amplified from genomic DNA by multiplex PCR using the deep immunoSEQ assay. Genomic DNA extracted from each cell subset was distributed evenly over all wells of several immunoSEQ 96-well plates, and each plate served as one replicate. For sorted subsets, 150 to 250 ng of genomic DNA, equivalent to about 30,000 T cell genomes, went into each replicate PCR. Purified libraries were quantified with a Qubit 3.0 fluorometer, sized on a Bioanalyzer 2100, and re-quantified with the KAPA Library Quantification kit. Each immunoSEQ 96-well plate was sequenced on its own single-read 150-cycle Illumina NextSeq 550 flow cell. From the authors' description of their analysis: Because the immunoSEQ output held only junctional sequences and lacked quality scores, the filtering could not match the filtering applied to full-length reads. To assign V/J genes and CDR3, sequences were annotated against IMGT germline references using PyIR, a Python wrapper for IgBLAST v1.9. Reads were removed for weak V/J assignments (E-value above 1e-6), missing CDR3, stop codons, out-of-frame junctions, or ambiguous translated residues. V3J clonotypes were defined as sequences sharing an identical inferred V gene, J gene, and CDR3 amino acid sequence. Percentage overlap between repertoires was calculated by dividing the number of shared unique clonotypes by the size of the smaller repertoire. Repertoire richness was assessed with RTK rarefaction, the Chao1 estimator, and Recon v2.1 estimates of unobserved clonotypes. Generation probabilities were computed with OLGA for all TCRbeta clonotypes obtained by the gDNA method from four donors. TCRdb obtained this table from immuneACCESS and retained in-frame rearrangements with V and J assigned. These tables miss some clones; where compared with another copy, unresolved V genes account for less than half of the shortfall, and the remainder is unexplained. V and J calls and clone size follow that table, whereas D and trimming were derived from the DNA. This sample gives approximately 1,000,000 clones in total; approximately 80% of them show up just once. The ten largest clones capture 0.4% to 0.55% of the sample.

Broad study findings and their caveats: The small number of donors limited the genetic and exposure-history diversity represented. Naive subsets generally had larger estimated clonotype richness than memory subsets did. Pairwise subsampling indicated that sequencing depth was expected to affect the degree of clonotype sharing among donors. When a handful of donors were compared, the shared fraction of clonotypes was about 5.5% for naive CD4, 3.5% for naive CD8, more than 2% for memory CD4, and around 0.37% for memory CD8. Even with the large sequencing depth, rarefaction of the sorted-subset datasets indicated that sequencing was incomplete. Compared with non-shared clonotypes, clonotypes shared by all four sorted-subset donors had higher generation probabilities. Sampling was restricted to blood, and TCR repertoires in tissues likely differ from the TCR repertoires found in blood.

The donors were healthy, HIV-negative adults who had no recently reported acute infections or vaccinations. Every donor was a Caucasian adult residing in Nashville, Tennessee, USA. CD4+ T cells were enriched through magnetic negative selection, after which naive cells were positively selected on CD45RA and the remaining negative fraction served as the memory subset. Blood was collected by leukapheresis, and PBMCs were isolated by Ficoll-Histopaque density gradient centrifugation and then cryopreserved in liquid nitrogen vapor phase. Purity and quantity of every magnetically sorted T cell population were checked by analytical flow cytometry. Genomic DNA was isolated from every sorted fraction and measured by UV absorbance on a Nanodrop 2000c.

The receptor was isolated from a man between 18 and 35 years old in good health. Some clones in this sample may be carry-over from other donors' samples. Recombination connected TRBV5-8 to TRBJ2-2; the D gene lacks a confident call. Source material: memory CD4+ T cells from PBMCs. What the cell subset or site label conveys for this sample: CD45RA-negative fraction. The nucleotide sequence is TGTGCCAGCAGCTTGATCCCCAGCGTCGGGGAGCTGTTTTTT. This gives the protein CASSLIPSVGELFF.